The next 27 T cell receptor beta chains were all read from a single sample in a study of blood T cell repertoires in COVID-19. Produced via immunoSEQ multiplex PCR; TCRdb's table is partial and in-frame only. The data hold a few hundred thousand clones, with about 90% observed a single time. The sequenced material came from PBMCs or T cells enriched from blood (not recorded which). These receptors were collected from a woman in her thirties who had recovered from COVID-19.

This chain links TRBV29-1 with TRBJ2-1; D uncertain. This CDR3 region has 11 residues. Germline-derived CDR1 and CDR2 are SQVTM and ANQGSEA. V was cut by 5 bases and J by 7 bases, with 9 bases left in between. CDR3 sequence: CSVLSQNEQFF. As DNA, the CDR3 is TGCAGCGTTCTTAGCCAGAATGAGCAGTTCTTC.

In the case of this clone: Other DNA sequences from this sample encode an identical CDR3 as well. The V gene is TRBV19, the J gene TRBJ1-2; D is uncertain. Germline CDR1 reads LNHDA; CDR2 reads SQIVND (reference sequence). The length of the CDR3 is 12 residues. V lost 2 bases and J 4 bases, leaving 5 bases between the germline ends. The CDR3 loop reads CASSISVYGYTF. In DNA form, the CDR3 reads TGTGCCAGTAGTATATCCGTCTATGGCTACACCTTC.

The V gene is TRBV7-8, the J gene TRBJ2-3, with 9 bases identical to TRBD2. Germline V gene sequence: CDR1 SGHVS, CDR2 FQNEAQ. V shed 2 bases, J shed 6 bases, and the junction held 15 bases outside the gene matches. CDR3 length equals 18 residues. CDR3 sequence: CASSLSSRGGVGMDTQYF. The CDR3 coding sequence is TGTGCCAGCAGCTTATCGTCGCGGGGGGGCGTCGGGATGGATACGCAGTATTTT.

The chain joins TRBV29-1 to TRBJ2-1; no definite D call. V was cut by 5 bases and J by 6 bases, with 11 bases left in between. The germline CDR1 and CDR2 sequences are SQVTM and ANQGSEA. This CDR3 region has 12 residues. The CDR3 nucleotides are TGCAGCGTTCTCCGTTCAGGCAATGAGCAGTTCTTC. Protein: CSVLRSGNEQFF.

This chain uses TRBV6-5 with TRBJ1-4, with 9 nucleotides matching TRBD1. The V segment lost 6 bases and the J segment 7 bases; nucleotides outside the gene matches: 6. The CDR3 is 14 amino acids. Germline CDR1 reads MNHEY; CDR2 reads SVGAGI. CDR3: CASRGTGKSEKLFF. The CDR3 region has the DNA TGTGCCAGCAGGGGGACAGGGAAGAGTGAAAAACTGTTTTTT.

The chain employs TRBV7-9 and TRBJ2-7; 10 nucleotides line up with TRBD1. V shed 0 bases, J shed 4 bases, and the junction held 3 bases outside the gene matches. This CDR3 is built from 15 residues. The V gene's germline CDR1 is SEHNR and CDR2 FQNEAQ (reference sequence). Here the CDR3 reads CASSLADRGQYEQYF. CDR3 DNA: TGTGCCAGCAGCTTAGCCGACAGGGGGCAGTACGAGCAGTACTTC.

The chain employs TRBV25-1 and TRBJ1-4; D uncertain. Germline CDR1 is MGHDK and CDR2 is SYGVNS. This CDR3 contains 13 residues. V was pared by 4 bases and J by 7 bases, with 10 bases between. The CDR3 is CASSVTPSEKLFF. In DNA form, the CDR3 reads TGTGCCAGCAGTGTAACACCTAGTGAAAAACTGTTTTTT.

The chain couples TRBV28 to TRBJ2-7; 7 bases are shared with TRBD1. The junction had 13 bases not matched to a gene; V was cut back by 6 bases and J by 5 bases. Germline loops: CDR1 MDHEN, CDR2 SYDVKM. CDR3 length: 15 amino acids. The CDR3: CASSITGATANEQYF. The CDR3 nucleotides are TGTGCCAGCAGCATAACAGGGGCCACCGCGAACGAGCAGTACTTC.

A few counts support this clone. This chain connects TRBV28 to TRBJ1-2, with 7 bases lining up with TRBD1. Trimming at V came to 3 bases and at J to 3 bases, leaving 1 base not matched to a gene. The CDR3 has 13 residues. CDR1 is MDHEN and CDR2 is SYDVKM in the germline V gene. The CDR3 sequence is CASSFQGDYGYTF. CDR3 coding DNA: TGTGCCAGCAGTTTTCAGGGGGACTATGGCTACACCTTC.

The chain links TRBV19 to TRBJ1-4, with D perhaps matching TRBD1 (5 bases). This CDR3 contains 12 residues. Germline V gene sequence: CDR1 LNHDA, CDR2 SQIVND (reference sequence). V lost 8 bases, J lost 7 bases, and 11 bases lay in between. The CDR3 sequence is CASGGRVEKLFF. For the CDR3, the DNA is TGTGCCAGTGGCGGCAGGGTTGAAAAACTGTTTTTT.

This sequence joins TRBV27 and TRBJ2-5; TRBD2 agrees at 7 bases. CDR1 is MNHEY, CDR2 SMNVEV, per germline (reference sequence). The CDR3 spans 16 residues. V shed 5 bases and J 1 base; nucleotides not matched to a gene: 10. The chain's CDR3 is CASSPTRGKSQETQYF. In DNA form, the CDR3 reads TGTGCCAGCAGTCCCACGCGGGGGAAATCCCAAGAGACCCAGTACTTC.

In this sample, this clone turned up once. The chain carries TRBV27 and TRBJ2-7; D is perhaps TRBD2 (7 bases). CDR3 length: 16 residues. The V and J ends lost 3 bases and 0 bases respectively, with 15 bases between them. Germline CDR1 and CDR2: MNHEY and SMNVEV (reference sequence). DNA for the CDR3: TGTGCCAGCAGTTTTAAGGCGGGGGCAAGCTCCTACGAGCAGTACTTC. Translated, it gives CASSFKAGASSYEQYF.

The CDR3 DNA is TGTGCCAGCAGCTTAGAGGACAGCGCCCCACGCGAGCAGTACTTC. It yields the protein CASSLEDSAPREQYF. The chain has TRBV7-2 and TRBJ2-7, with TRBD1 as a possible D gene (6 bases). Trimming stripped 1 base from V and 6 bases from J, with 16 bases between. CDR3 length equals 15 residues. Germline V lookup: CDR1 SGHTA, CDR2 FQGNSA.

The J gene is TRBJ2-7, the V gene TRBV19, with 10 bases matching TRBD1. The CDR3 has 14 amino acids. CDR1 LNHDA and CDR2 SQIVND come from the germline V gene (reference sequence). Germline trimming cut 6 bases from V and 2 bases from J; bases unmatched to any gene: 4. DNA of the CDR3: TGTGCCAGTAGGGCCGGGACAGGGGCCTACGAGCAGTACTTC. This encodes CASRAGTGAYEQYF.

The chain has TRBV24-1 and TRBJ1-3; 8 nucleotides agree with TRBD1. With V trimmed by 3 bases and J by 3 bases, 6 bases remained unmatched. The germline V gene encodes CDR1 KGHDR and CDR2 SFDVKD. The CDR3 is 16 residues long. This chain's CDR3 is CATSDPRGTGGNTIYF. CDR3 DNA sequence: TGTGCCACCAGTGATCCGCGGGGGACAGGTGGAAACACCATATATTTT.

V and J are TRBV2 and TRBJ1-2; TRBD1 matches at 12 bases. From germline, CDR1 is SNHLY and CDR2 FYNNEI. The CDR3 totals 16 residues. Losses at the gene ends were 3 bases for V and 3 bases for J; bases not matched to a gene: 5. The CDR3 bases are TGTGCCAGCAGTGACGCAGGGACAGGGGGCGACTATGGCTACACCTTC. It is translated as CASSDAGTGGDYGYTF.

This clone was seen more than once but under ten times. The CDR3: CASSVRGSLTDTQYF. CDR3 nucleotide sequence: TGTGCCAGCAGTGTCAGGGGAAGCCTCACAGATACGCAGTATTTT. This chain uses TRBV2 with TRBJ2-3, with D possibly matching TRBD1 (6 bases). The CDR3 runs 15 residues. Germline-derived CDR1 and CDR2 are SNHLY and FYNNEI. The V gene lost 4 bases and the J gene lost 2 bases, with 13 bases spanning the gap.

The chain carries TRBV3-1 (or the pseudogene TRBV3-2) and TRBJ1-2; D is unclear. In germline, CDR1 is LGHDT, CDR2 YNNKEL (reference sequence). V shed 0 bases and J shed 4 bases, with 18 bases lying between them. This CDR3 spans 17 amino acids. CDR3 nucleotide sequence: TGTGCCAGCAGCCAAGATAAATTCTCGAGCGAGGTCTATGGCTACACCTTC. Translated, it gives CASSQDKFSSEVYGYTF.

V gene TRBV19 combines with J gene TRBJ2-1; 9 nucleotides match TRBD2. CDR1 and CDR2 from the germline V gene are LNHDA and SQIVND (reference sequence). This CDR3 comprises 18 residues. The V gene end was trimmed by 3 bases and the J gene end by 7 bases; junction bases not matched to a gene: 16. The CDR3 region is CASSMPRVSGGPRNEQFF. The CDR3 DNA reads as TGTGCCAGTAGTATGCCCCGAGTTAGCGGGGGCCCTAGAAATGAGCAGTTCTTC. The full variable domain, completed using reference TRBV19 and TRBJ2-1, is DGGITQSPKYLFRKEGQNVTLSCEQNLNHDAMYWYRQDPGQGLRLIYYSQIVNDFQKGDIAEGYSVSREKKESFPLTVTSAQKNPTAFYLCASSMPRVSGGPRNEQFFGPGTRLTVL.

This clone appeared a few times. The J gene is TRBJ2-1, the V gene TRBV4-3; the match to TRBD2 covers 7 bases. This CDR3 is built from 15 residues. Germline V CDR1 and CDR2: LGHNA, YSLEER. V shed 4 bases, J shed 4 bases, and the junction held 7 bases outside the gene matches. CDR3 sequence (DNA): TGCGCCAGCAGCCTGATTAGCGGGCCGTACAATGAGCAGTTCTTC. This encodes CASSLISGPYNEQFF.

As regards this clone: Distinct nucleotide sequences in the sample also encode this CDR3. This chain uses TRBV9 with TRBJ2-1; D call uncertain. CDR3 length equals 12 residues. The V end was cut by 2 bases, the J end by 6 bases, with 6 bases between. In germline, CDR1 is SGDLS, CDR2 YYNGEE. CDR3 nucleotide sequence: TGTGCCAGCAGCGTGAGTGGCAATGAGCAGTTCTTC. Its protein product is CASSVSGNEQFF.

V is TRBV5-1 and J is TRBJ1-1; D may be TRBD1 (6 bases). Germline CDR1 and CDR2: SGHRS and YFSETQ. V lost 1 base to trimming and J lost 4 bases, with 11 bases between them. CDR3 length equals 14 residues. The chain's CDR3 is CASSLQGQGTEAFF. The CDR3 DNA sequence: TGCGCCAGCAGCTTGCAGGGGCAGGGCACTGAAGCTTTCTTT.

The chain combines TRBV9 with TRBJ1-2; D perhaps matches TRBD1 (6 bases). Trimming removed 0 bases from V and 5 bases from J, with 17 bases in between. This CDR3 contains 16 residues. Germline CDR1 is SGDLS and CDR2 is YYNGEE. Written as DNA, the CDR3 is TGTGCCAGCAGCGTAGGATTGAGACAGGCTCTTTATGGCTACACCTTC. Protein sequence: CASSVGLRQALYGYTF.

This clone was observed a single time. The chain combines TRBV3-1 (or the pseudogene TRBV3-2) with TRBJ1-4; D is uncertain. CDR1 LGHDT and CDR2 YNNKEL come from the germline V gene (reference sequence). Trimming took 5 bases from V and 7 from J, leaving 8 bases between them. This CDR3 is built from 12 residues. The CDR3 sequence is CASSLSGEKLFF. The CDR3 DNA reads as TGTGCCAGCAGCTTGTCGGGTGAAAAACTGTTTTTT.

The chain recombines TRBV28 with TRBJ1-1; D not resolved. Trimming pared 4 bases from V and 4 bases from J, leaving 13 bases between. CDR3 size: 14 residues. Germline values: CDR1 MDHEN, CDR2 SYDVKM. The CDR3, as DNA: TGTGCCAGCAGTTCAACCGGACTTTTCACTGAAGCTTTCTTT. This codes for CASSSTGLFTEAFF. The variable domain in full, completed from reference TRBV28 and TRBJ1-1, reads DVKVTQSSRYLVKRTGEKVFLECVQDMDHENMFWYRQDPGLGLRLIYFSYDVKMKEKGDIPEGYSVSREKKERFSLILESASTNQTSMYLCASSSTGLFTEAFFGQGTRLTVV.

The J gene is TRBJ1-2, the V gene TRBV2; perhaps TRBD1 as D (6 bases). This CDR3 is built from 14 residues. Germline CDR1 reads SNHLY; CDR2 reads FYNNEI. V shed 6 bases and J shed 8 bases, with 19 bases lying between them. CDR3 amino acids: CASRPLVYGGGYTF. The CDR3 nucleotides are TGTGCCAGCAGACCACTGGTGTATGGGGGCGGCTACACCTTC.

The chain joins TRBV5-5 to TRBJ1-5; D unresolved. Trimming pared 0 bases from V and 7 bases from J, leaving 17 bases between. This CDR3 has 16 amino acids. Germline V gives CDR1 SGHKS, CDR2 YYEKEE (reference sequence). CDR3 loop: CASSLEVGQRRQPQHF. As DNA, the CDR3 is TGTGCCAGCAGCTTGGAAGTGGGTCAGAGGAGGCAGCCCCAGCATTTT.